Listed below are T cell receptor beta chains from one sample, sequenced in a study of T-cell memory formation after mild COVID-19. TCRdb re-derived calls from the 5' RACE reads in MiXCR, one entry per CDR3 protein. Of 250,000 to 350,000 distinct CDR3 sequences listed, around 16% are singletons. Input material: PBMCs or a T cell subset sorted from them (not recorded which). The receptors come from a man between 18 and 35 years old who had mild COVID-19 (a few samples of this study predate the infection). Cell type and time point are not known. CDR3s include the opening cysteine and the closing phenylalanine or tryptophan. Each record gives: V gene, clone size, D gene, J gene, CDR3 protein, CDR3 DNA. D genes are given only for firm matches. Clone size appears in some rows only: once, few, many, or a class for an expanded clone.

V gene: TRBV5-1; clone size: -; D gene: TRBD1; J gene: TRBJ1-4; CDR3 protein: CASSLAGTGLEKLFF; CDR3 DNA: TGCGCCAGCAGCTTGGCCGGGACAGGGCTCGAAAAACTGTTTTTT
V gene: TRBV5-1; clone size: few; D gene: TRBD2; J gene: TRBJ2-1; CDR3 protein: CASNPGGGYNEQFF; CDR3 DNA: TGCGCCAGCAACCCGGGGGGTGGGTACAATGAGCAGTTCTTC
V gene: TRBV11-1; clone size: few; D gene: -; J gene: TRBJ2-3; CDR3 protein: CASSLGRGVYTDTQYF; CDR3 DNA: TGTGCCAGCAGCTTAGGGCGGGGCGTATACACAGATACGCAGTATTTT
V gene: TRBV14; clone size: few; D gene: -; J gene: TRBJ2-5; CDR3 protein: CASSQDIVGRRLETQYF; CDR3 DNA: TGTGCCAGCAGCCAAGATATAGTCGGAAGGAGATTAGAGACCCAGTACTTC
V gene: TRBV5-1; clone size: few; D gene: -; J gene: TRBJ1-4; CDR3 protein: CASSFASTGGEKLFF; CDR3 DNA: TGCGCCAGCAGCTTCGCGTCAACAGGAGGTGAAAAACTGTTTTTT
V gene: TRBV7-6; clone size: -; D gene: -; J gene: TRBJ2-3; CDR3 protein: CASSSGQGDTQYF; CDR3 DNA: TGTGCCAGCAGCTCGGGTCAAGGGGATACGCAGTATTTT
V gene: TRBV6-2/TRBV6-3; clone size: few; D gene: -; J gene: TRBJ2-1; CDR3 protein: CASSYSRFEQFF; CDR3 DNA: TGTGCCAGCAGTTATTCGAGGTTTGAGCAGTTCTTC
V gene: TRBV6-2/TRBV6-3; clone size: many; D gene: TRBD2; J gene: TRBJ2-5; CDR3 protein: CASSGTTSGEQETQYF; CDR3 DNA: TGTGCCAGCAGTGGGACGACTAGCGGGGAGCAAGAGACCCAGTACTTC
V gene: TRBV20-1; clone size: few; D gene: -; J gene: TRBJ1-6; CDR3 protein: CSASAGSPLHF; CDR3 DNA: TGCAGTGCTAGCGCGGGGTCACCCCTCCACTTT
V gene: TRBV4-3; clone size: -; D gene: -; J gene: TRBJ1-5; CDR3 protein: CASSQVTGVNQPQHF; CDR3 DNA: TGCGCCAGCAGCCAAGTTACGGGAGTTAATCAGCCCCAGCATTTT
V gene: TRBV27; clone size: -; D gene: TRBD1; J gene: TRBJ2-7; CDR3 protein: CASGQVYEQYF; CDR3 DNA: TGTGCCAGTGGACAGGTGTACGAGCAGTACTTC
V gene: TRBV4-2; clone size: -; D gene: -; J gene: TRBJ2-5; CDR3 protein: CASSQDVVQETQYF; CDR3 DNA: TGTGCCAGCAGCCAGGACGTCGTTCAAGAGACCCAGTACTTC
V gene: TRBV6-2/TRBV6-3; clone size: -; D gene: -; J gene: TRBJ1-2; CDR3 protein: CASRNGEGYGYTF; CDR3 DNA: TGTGCCAGCAGGAACGGCGAAGGCTATGGCTACACCTTC
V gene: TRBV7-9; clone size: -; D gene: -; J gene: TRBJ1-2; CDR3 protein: CASSLGNQGYGYTF; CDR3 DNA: TGTGCCAGCAGCTTAGGAAATCAGGGTTATGGCTACACCTTC
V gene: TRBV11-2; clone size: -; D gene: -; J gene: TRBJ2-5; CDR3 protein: CASSFSAGRQETQYF; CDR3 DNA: TGTGCCAGCAGCTTTTCGGCGGGACGCCAAGAGACCCAGTACTTC
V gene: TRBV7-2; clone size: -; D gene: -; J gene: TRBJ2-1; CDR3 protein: CASTMDKNNEQFF; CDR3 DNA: TGTGCCAGCACGATGGACAAGAACAATGAGCAGTTCTTC
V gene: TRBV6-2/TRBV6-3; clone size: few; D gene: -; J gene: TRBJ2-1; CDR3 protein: CASGLTAGGEQFF; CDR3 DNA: TGTGCCAGCGGTTTAACAGCGGGCGGCGAGCAGTTCTTC
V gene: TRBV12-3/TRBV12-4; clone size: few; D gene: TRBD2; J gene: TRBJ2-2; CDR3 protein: CASSTSGRNTGELFF; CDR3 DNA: TGTGCCAGCAGTACTAGCGGGAGAAACACCGGGGAGCTGTTTTTT
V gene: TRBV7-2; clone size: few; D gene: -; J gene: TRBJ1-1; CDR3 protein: CASGLQVYTEAFF; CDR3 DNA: TGTGCCAGCGGCCTACAGGTGTACACTGAAGCTTTCTTT
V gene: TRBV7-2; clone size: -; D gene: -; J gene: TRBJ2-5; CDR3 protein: CASSLHLGPTQETQYF; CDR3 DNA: TGTGCCAGCAGCTTACACTTGGGACCGACGCAAGAGACCCAGTACTTC
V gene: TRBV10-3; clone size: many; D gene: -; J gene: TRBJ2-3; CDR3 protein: CATLGASTDTQYF; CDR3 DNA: TGTGCCACCCTCGGGGCTAGCACAGATACGCAGTATTTT
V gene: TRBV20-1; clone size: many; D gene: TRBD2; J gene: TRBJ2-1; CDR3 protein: CSAGSLAGGTYNEQFF; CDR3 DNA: TGCAGTGCTGGATCCCTAGCGGGGGGAACCTACAATGAGCAGTTCTTC
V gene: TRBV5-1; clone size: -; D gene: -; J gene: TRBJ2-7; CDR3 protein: CASSPHGFYEQYF; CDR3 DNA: TGCGCCAGCAGCCCGCACGGGTTCTACGAGCAGTACTTC
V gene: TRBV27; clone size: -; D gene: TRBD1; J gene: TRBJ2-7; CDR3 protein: CASKKTGTGAYEQYF; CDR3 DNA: TGTGCCAGTAAAAAAACCGGGACAGGGGCCTACGAGCAGTACTTC
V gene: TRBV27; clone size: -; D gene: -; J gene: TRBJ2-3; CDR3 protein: CASRRTSLSADTQYF; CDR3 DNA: TGTGCCAGCAGACGCACTAGCCTGAGCGCAGATACGCAGTATTTT